The present T cell receptor beta chain was sequenced within a study of blood T cell repertoires in COVID-19. The wider study: Sample material is recorded as cDNA or gDNA derived from T cells, B-cell-depleted T cells, or PBMCs.

With 2 bases removed from V and 2 bases from J, the gap between germline ends came to 10 bases. The CDR3 extends over 14 amino acids. CDR1 SGHRS and CDR2 YFSETQ come from the germline V gene. Sequenced by immunoSEQ multiplex PCR; TCRdb stores in-frame clones only, minus some. The sample contains about 140,000 clones, roughly 80% of which appear only once. What was sequenced was peripheral blood. The clonotype was recovered from an elderly woman with acute or convalescent COVID-19. The chain employs TRBV5-1 and TRBJ1-2; D possibly corresponds to TRBD1 (6 bases). The CDR3 protein is CASSLYRVNYGYTF. CDR3 coding DNA: TGCGCCAGCAGCTTATACAGGGTAAACTATGGCTACACCTTC.